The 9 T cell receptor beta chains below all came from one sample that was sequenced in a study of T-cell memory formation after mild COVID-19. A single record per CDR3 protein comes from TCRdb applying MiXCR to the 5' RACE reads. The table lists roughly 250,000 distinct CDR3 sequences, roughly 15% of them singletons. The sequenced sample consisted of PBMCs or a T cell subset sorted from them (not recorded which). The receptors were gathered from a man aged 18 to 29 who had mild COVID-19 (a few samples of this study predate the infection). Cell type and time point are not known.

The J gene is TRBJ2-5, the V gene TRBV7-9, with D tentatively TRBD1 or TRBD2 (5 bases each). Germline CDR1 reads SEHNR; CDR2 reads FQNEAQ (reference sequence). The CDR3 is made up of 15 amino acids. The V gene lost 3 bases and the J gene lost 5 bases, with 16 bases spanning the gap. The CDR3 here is CASSFSTGGGETQYF. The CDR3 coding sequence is TGTGCCAGCAGCTTCTCTACTGGGGGTGGCGAGACCCAGTACTTC.

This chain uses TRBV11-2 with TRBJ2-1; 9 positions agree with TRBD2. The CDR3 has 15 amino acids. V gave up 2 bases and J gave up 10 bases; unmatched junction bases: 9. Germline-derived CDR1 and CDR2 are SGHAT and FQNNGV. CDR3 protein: CASSLSAGGWEEQFF. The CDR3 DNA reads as TGTGCCAGCAGCTTATCTGCGGGGGGGTGGGAGGAGCAGTTCTTC.

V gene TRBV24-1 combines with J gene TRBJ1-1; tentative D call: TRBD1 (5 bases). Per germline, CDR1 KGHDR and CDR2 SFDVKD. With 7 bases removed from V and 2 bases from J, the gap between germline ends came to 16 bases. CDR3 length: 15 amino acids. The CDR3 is CATRRGADRNTEAFF. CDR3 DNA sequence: TGTGCCACCAGAAGGGGTGCGGATCGCAACACTGAAGCTTTCTTT.

CDR3 coding DNA: TGCAGTGCTGGGGGCTTTACTGAAGCTTTCTTT. This encodes CSAGGFTEAFF. The V gene is TRBV20-1, the J gene TRBJ1-1; D is possibly TRBD1 (6 bases). The germline CDR1 and CDR2 sequences are DFQATT and SNEGSKA (reference sequence). CDR3 length: 11 amino acids. V shed 5 bases and J shed 5 bases, with 9 bases lying between them.

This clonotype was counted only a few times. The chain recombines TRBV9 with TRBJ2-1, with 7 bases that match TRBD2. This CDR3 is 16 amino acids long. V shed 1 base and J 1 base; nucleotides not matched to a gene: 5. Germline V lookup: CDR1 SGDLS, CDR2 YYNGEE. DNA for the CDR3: TGTGCCAGCAGCGTACCCCCCGGGAGGTCCTACAATGAGCAGTTCTTC. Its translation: CASSVPPGRSYNEQFF.

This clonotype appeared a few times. CDR3 in amino acids: CASRPGLASGEQYF. In DNA form, the CDR3 reads TGTGCCAGCAGACCGGGACTAGCGAGCGGCGAGCAGTACTTC. The chain couples TRBV12-3 or TRBV12-4 to TRBJ2-7; 10 bases line up with TRBD2. The V and J ends lost 6 bases and 6 bases, in that order; junction bases with no gene match: 8. This CDR3 is 14 amino acids long.

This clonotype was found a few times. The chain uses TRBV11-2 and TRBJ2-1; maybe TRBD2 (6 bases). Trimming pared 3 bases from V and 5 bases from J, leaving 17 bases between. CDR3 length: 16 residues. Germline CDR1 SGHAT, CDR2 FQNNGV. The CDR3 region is CASSFGGLTRHNEQFF. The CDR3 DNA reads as TGTGCCAGCAGCTTCGGGGGACTCACACGCCACAATGAGCAGTTCTTC.

The CDR3, as DNA: TGTGCCAGCAGTTACGGTGTGGGTGAGCAGTACGTC. This codes for CASSYGVGEQYV. The chain has TRBV6-2 or TRBV6-3 and TRBJ2-7; D not resolved. Germline V CDR1 and CDR2: MNHEY, SVGEGT. The CDR3 is made up of 12 amino acids. With 2 bases removed from V and 7 bases from J, the gap between germline ends came to 9 bases.

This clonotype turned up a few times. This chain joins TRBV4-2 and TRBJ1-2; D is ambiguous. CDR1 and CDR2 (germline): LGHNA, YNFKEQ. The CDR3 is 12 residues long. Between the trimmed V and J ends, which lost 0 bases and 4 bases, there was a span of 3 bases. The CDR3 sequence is CASSQELYGYTF. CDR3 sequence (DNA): TGTGCCAGCAGCCAAGAACTCTATGGCTACACCTTC.